This entry concerns a single T cell receptor (beta chain). V gave up 2 bases and J gave up 11 bases; unmatched junction bases: 9. The CDR3 loop spans 13 amino acids. CDR1 and CDR2 from the germline V gene are SGHNT and YYREEE (reference sequence). This entry belongs to a study of blood T cell repertoires in COVID-19. At the level of the study: From the United States, Italy and Spain came samples of acute and convalescent COVID-19. The analysed material was cDNA or gDNA that came from T cells, B-cell-depleted T cells, or PBMCs.

The protocol was immunoSEQ multiplex PCR, while the TCRdb copy is restricted to in-frame clones and leaves out a portion. This sample has 70,000 or so clones, with around 86% found just once. This sequence originates from a woman of 80 years or more with active or convalescent COVID-19. The chain recombines TRBV5-4 with TRBJ1-1, with 7 bases lining up with TRBD1. The source material was peripheral blood. This CDR3 is CASSLGGAREAFF. The DNA of the CDR3 is TGTGCCAGCAGCTTAGGGGGCGCTCGCGAGGCTTTCTTT.